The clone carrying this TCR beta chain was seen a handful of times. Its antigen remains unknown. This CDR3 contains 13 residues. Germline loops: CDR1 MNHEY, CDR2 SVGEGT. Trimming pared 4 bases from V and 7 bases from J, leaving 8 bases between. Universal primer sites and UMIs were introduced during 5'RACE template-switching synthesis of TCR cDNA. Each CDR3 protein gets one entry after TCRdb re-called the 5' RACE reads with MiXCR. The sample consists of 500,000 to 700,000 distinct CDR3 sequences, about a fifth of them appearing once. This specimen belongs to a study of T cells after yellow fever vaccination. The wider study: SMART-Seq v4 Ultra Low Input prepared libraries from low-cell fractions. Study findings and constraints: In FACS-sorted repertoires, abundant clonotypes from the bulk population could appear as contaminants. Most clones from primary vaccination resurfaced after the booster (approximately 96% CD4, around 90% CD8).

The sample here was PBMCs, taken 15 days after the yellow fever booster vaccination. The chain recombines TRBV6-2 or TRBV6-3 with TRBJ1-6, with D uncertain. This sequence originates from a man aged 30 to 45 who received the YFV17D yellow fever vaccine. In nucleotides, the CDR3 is TGTGCCAGCAGTTCCCCCAGGAATTCACCCCTCCACTTT. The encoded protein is CASSSPRNSPLHF.